Sequencing of this T cell receptor (beta chain) was carried out in a study of CD8 T cells in ankylosing spondylitis. Each TCR beta library was made by quantitative 5'-RACE that incorporated molecular barcodes. From the 5' RACE reads, TCRdb called clonotypes with MiXCR, one entry per CDR3 protein. The sample includes 350,000 to 400,000 distinct CDR3 sequences, more than 20% of them seen just once. V was cut by 7 bases and J by 2 bases, with 12 bases left in between. There are 13 residues in the CDR3. CDR1 and CDR2 (germline): ENHRY, SYGVKD. Sequencing was performed on blood, either unsorted or a sorted T cell fraction (not recorded which). This chain links TRBV10-3 with TRBJ2-7; maybe TRBD1 (5 bases). The receptor was derived from a male donor with ankylosing spondylitis or in good health (not recorded which). The CDR3 spells CAINDAGTYEQYF. As DNA, the CDR3 is TGTGCCATCAACGACGCAGGGACCTACGAGCAGTACTTC.